A single TCR beta chain is shown here with its context. The CDR3 has 13 amino acids. Germline V lookup: CDR1 MNHNS, CDR2 SASEGT. The ends lost 3 bases at V and 10 bases at J; junction bases unmatched: 9. A multiplex PCR was run with 60 Vbeta primers and 13 Jbeta primers. How the authors handled the data: Roughly 10 million shared chains were among approximately 87 million unique TCR beta chains counted in a later analysis. The data were produced by immunoSEQ multiplex PCR, yet TCRdb's version contains in-frame clones alone and is incomplete. V and J calls and clone size are copied from that table; D and trimming were computed from the DNA. In the table there are 100,000 to 150,000 clones, more than 70% of which are singletons. The data were taken from a study of cytomegalovirus exposure and HLA in healthy donors.

The sequence came from a woman aged 45 to 65 in good health and CMV-seropositive. Sequencing was performed on PBMCs. The genes are TRBV6-1 and TRBJ2-7; 7 positions match TRBD2. The CDR3 sequence is CASSDASGYPQYF. CDR3 coding DNA: TGTGCCAGCAGTGACGCTAGCGGCTATCCTCAGTACTTC.